This TCR beta chain was retrieved from a study of T cell responses to AZD1222 COVID-19 vaccine (dated by TCRdb to the early 2020s). Regarding the research as a whole: AZD1222 recipients whose second dose came at about 4 weeks and those whose second dose came at about 12 weeks were combined into one group, since spike-specific TCR depth and breadth did not differ between the two schedules. TCR sequencing was performed for 230 to 250 trial participants, of whom about 200 were given two doses of AZD1222 and approximately 25 were given two doses of MenACWY control vaccine. Trial participants were enrolled by age into subgroups of 18-55, 56-69 and 70-plus years, and around 150, 29 and 61 TCR-sequenced participants, respectively, were included in these subgroups.

In regard to this clone: Its antigen is unknown. Base qualities are not at hand, and no much larger clone is one base apart.

Interpreted using the paper, the time point label stands for: baseline before first vaccination. Vaccinee samples came from UK trials COV001 and COV002, including a single-blind randomized controlled phase 2/3 trial of AZD1222 (ChAdOx1 nCoV-19) in healthy adults. For TCRbeta chain sequencing, PBMC samples from trial participants were taken at day 0 and at day 28 after the second dose. General study outcomes and caveats: Conclusions about previously exposed vaccinees were limited because only six or seven AZD1222 recipients were SARS-CoV-2 seropositive at baseline. Because no samples from the day 14 peak response were available, repertoires could be characterized only after the peak T cell response. In the small 56-69-year group, the increase in depth fell short of significance, most likely because of low power. Participants were mostly white British and included more females than males, and it was suggested by the authors that clonal diversity may have been underestimated. After two AZD1222 doses, spike-specific TCR breadth and depth were significantly higher than at day 0 and than in MenACWY recipients. Epitopes outside the regions mutated in the B.1.351 and B.1.1.7 variants were reportedly recognized by nearly half of the unique spike-specific TCRs. CD4 TCRs associated with the vaccine covered the entire spike protein, and the dominant responses were in regions 160-218 and 743-854.

The CDR3 regions of human TCRbeta chains were subjected to immunosequencing. Regarding the original processing steps: TCRs in the repertoires were matched against a reference library of SARS-CoV-2-specific TCRs that had been generated with the MIRA antigen-specificity platform. Breadth was defined as the fraction of unique TCRs that were SARS-CoV-2-associated, and depth was defined as the fraction of total T cells that were SARS-CoV-2-associated. Using the MIRA data, every spike-specific TCR was mapped to the spike region that the TCR reacted to and assigned to either a CD4 or a CD8 class. Log10-transformed breadth and depth values were compared by one-way ANOVA with Sidak's multiple comparisons tests. The table comes from immuneACCESS by way of TCRdb, which keeps in-frame sequences with V and J called. Part of the clones is missing from these tables; in studies checked, under half for an unresolved V gene and the rest for unknown reasons. V and J calls and clone size follow that table, whereas D and trimming were derived from the DNA. The sample includes 100,000 to 150,000 clones, with 85% to 90% observed a single time. The leading ten clones occupy about 7.4% of the sample.

From a lookup of the germline V gene (reference sequence), CDR1 and CDR2 are GTSNPN and SVGIG. The V end loses 5 bases and the J end loses 6 bases, and a stretch of 17 bases separates them. The CDR3 contains 14 residues, cysteine and phenylalanine counted. Of all the DNA, just the CDR3 is kept, 42 bases in frame from base 1. Recombination joined TRBV30 with TRBJ2-1; a weak D assignment points to TRBD2 (6 bases agree). The clonotype comes from an adult in good health. The material sequenced was peripheral blood, taken on day 0 of AZD1222 vaccination. The CDR3 amino acid sequence is: CAWGNGGKGNEQFF. DNA sequence: TGTGCCTGGGGAAACGGGGGAAAGGGCAATGAGCAGTTCTTC. Beyond the CDR3, the reference TRBV30 and TRBJ2-1 genes provide the residues; the full variable domain reads: SQTIHQWPATLVQPVGSPLSLECTVEGTSNPNLYWYRQAAGRGLQLLFYSVGIGQISSEVPQNLSASRPQDRQFILSSKKLLLSDSGFYLCAWGNGGKGNEQFFGPGTRLTVL.